The following is a T cell receptor (beta chain) sequence with its context. Its target is not known. This record belongs to a study of shared clonotypes between healthy human individuals. Study findings and constraints: Compared with memory subsets, naive subsets generally had larger estimated richness. Shared clonotypes across all four donors exceeded non-shared ones in generation probability.

The CDR3 spans 16 residues. Germline V lookup: CDR1 SEHNR, CDR2 FQNEAQ (reference sequence). The V segment lost 3 bases and the J segment 3 bases; nucleotides outside the gene matches: 4. The test was conducted at deep level. Across several immunoSEQ plates, the genomic DNA of each subset was split evenly. Clones were read by immunoSEQ multiplex PCR, and TCRdb kept only the in-frame ones, dropping some. Seen here are 950,000 to 1,300,000 clones, approximately 70% observed once, and the top ten hold approximately 1.5%. Sample: memory CD4+ T cells sorted from blood. Subset reported: CD45RA-negative fraction. The chain joins TRBV7-9 to TRBJ2-3; 12 nucleotides align to TRBD1. This receptor was obtained from a man between 18 and 35 years old in good health. CDR3 coding DNA: TGTGCCAGCAGCTTCCCGGGACAGGGGGCAACAGATACGCAGTATTTT. Translation gives CASSFPGQGATDTQYF.